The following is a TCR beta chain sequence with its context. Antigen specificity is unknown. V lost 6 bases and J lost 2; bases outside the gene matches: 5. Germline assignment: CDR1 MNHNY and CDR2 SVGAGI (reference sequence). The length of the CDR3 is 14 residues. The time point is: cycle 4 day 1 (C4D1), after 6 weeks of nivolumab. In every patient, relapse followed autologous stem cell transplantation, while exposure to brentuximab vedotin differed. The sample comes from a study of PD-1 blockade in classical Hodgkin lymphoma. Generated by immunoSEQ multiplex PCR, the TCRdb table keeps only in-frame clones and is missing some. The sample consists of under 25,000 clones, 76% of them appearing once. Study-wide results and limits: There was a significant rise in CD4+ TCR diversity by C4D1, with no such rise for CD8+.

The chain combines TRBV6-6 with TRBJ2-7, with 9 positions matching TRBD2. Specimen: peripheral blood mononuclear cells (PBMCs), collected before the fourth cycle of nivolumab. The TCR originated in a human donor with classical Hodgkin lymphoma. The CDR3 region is CASSLGLATYEQYF. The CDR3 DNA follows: TGTGCCAGCAGCCTCGGACTAGCGACCTACGAGCAGTACTTC.